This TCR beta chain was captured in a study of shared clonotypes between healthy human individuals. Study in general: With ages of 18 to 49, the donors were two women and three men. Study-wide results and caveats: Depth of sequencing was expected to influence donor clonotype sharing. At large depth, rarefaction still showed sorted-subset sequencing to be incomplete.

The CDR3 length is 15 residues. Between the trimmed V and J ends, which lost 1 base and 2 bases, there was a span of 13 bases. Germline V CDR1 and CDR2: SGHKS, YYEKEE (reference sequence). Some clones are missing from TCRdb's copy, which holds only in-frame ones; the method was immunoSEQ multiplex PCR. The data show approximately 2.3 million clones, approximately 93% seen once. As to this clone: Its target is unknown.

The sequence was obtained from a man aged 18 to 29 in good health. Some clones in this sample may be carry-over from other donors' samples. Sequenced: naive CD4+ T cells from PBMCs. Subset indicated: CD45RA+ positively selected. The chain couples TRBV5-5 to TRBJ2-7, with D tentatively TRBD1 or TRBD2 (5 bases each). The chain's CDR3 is CASSLLGALTYEQYF. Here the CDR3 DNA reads TGTGCCAGCAGCTTGCTCGGGGCCCTGACCTACGAGCAGTACTTC.